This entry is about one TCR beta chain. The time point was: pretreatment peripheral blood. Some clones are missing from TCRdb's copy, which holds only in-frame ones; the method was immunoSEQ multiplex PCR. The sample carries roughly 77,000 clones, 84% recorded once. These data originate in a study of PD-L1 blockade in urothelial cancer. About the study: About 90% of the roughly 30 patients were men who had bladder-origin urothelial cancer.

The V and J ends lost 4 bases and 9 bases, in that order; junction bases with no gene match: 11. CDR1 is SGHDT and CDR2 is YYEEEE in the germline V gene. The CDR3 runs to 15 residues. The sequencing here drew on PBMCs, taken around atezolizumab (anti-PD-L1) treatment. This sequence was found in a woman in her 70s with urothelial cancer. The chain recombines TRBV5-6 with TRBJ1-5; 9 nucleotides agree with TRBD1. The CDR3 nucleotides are TGTGCCAGCAGCCAAGGGACAGGGCCCCAATGGCCCCAGCATTTT. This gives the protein CASSQGTGPQWPQHF.